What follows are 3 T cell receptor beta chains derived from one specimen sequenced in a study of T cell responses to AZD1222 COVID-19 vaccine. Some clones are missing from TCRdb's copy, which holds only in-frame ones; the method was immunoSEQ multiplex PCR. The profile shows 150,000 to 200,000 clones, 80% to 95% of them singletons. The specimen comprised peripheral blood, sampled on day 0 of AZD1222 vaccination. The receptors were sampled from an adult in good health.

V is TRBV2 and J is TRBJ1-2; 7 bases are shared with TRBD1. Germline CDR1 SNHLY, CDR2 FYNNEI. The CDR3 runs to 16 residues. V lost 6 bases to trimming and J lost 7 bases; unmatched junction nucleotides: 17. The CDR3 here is CASRARGRRTGPGYTF. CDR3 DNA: TGTGCCAGCAGGGCCCGAGGGCGGAGGACAGGTCCTGGCTACACCTTC.

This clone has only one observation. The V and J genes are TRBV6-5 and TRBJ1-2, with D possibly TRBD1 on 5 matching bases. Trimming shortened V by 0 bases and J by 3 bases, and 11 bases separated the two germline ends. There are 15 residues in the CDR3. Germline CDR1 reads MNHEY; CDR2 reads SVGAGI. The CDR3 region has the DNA TGTGCCAGCAGTTACTCGGGGACCGAACACTATGGCTACACCTTC. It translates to CASSYSGTEHYGYTF.

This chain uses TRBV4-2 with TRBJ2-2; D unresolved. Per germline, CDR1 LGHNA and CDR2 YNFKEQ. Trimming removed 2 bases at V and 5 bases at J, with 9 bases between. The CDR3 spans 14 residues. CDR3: CASSQPSRTGELFF. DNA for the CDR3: TGTGCCAGCAGCCAACCATCCCGGACCGGGGAGCTGTTTTTT.